This TCR beta chain was recovered during a study of CD8+ T cells in alopecia areata. Germline-derived CDR1 and CDR2 are SEHNR and FQNEAQ (reference sequence). V shed 5 bases, J shed 8 bases, and the junction held 9 bases outside the gene matches. This CDR3 region has 15 residues. RNA was isolated and reverse transcribed to cDNA, the sequencing template. The protocol was immunoSEQ multiplex PCR, while the TCRdb copy is restricted to in-frame clones and leaves out a portion. The sample shows some 190,000 clones, approximately 50% of them seen only once. This sample's treatment: oral pan-JAK inhibitor, 5-10 mg twice daily. Lesional scalp tissue (obtained by punch biopsy) and peripheral blood were collected from alopecia areata patients. This clone appeared a single time. Its specificity is not known. The study, taken as a whole, reports: It was lesional scalp, especially alopecia totalis/universalis, that showed higher clonality than normal scalp. In blood and scalp, many expanded lesional clones persisted during tofacitinib.

Source: CD8+ T cells sorted from blood, taken around week 54, from a patient treated with tofacitinib. The V call is TRBV7-9, the J call TRBJ2-1, with TRBD2 matching over 10 bases. The sequence was obtained from a human donor with alopecia areata. The CDR3 spells CASSPGTSESDEQFF. CDR3 nucleotide sequence: TGTGCCAGCAGCCCTGGGACTAGCGAATCAGATGAGCAGTTCTTC.